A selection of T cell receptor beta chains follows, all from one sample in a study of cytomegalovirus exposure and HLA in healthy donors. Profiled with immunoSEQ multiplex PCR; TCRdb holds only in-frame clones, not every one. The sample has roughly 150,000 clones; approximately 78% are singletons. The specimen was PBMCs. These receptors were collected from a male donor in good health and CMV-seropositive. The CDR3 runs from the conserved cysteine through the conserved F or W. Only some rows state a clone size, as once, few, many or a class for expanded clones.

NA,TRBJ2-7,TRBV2,CAIQPRTGTSYEQYF
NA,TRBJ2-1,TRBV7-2,CASSLDVGAYEQFF
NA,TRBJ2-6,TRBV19,CASSLDRVTLSGANVLTF
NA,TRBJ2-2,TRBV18,CASSPPGQSTGELFF
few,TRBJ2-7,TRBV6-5,CASMPLTGPYEQYF
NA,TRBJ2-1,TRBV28,CASSTRDRGFEQFF
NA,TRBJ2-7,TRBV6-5,CASSYSTGLRIYEQYF
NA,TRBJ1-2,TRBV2,CASSEARGAVEGYTF
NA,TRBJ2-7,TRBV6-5,CASSYDRATSYEQYF
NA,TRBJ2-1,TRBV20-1,CSAPLGGVRFF
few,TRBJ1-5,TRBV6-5,CASISLGGAQHF
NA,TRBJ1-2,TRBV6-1,CASSSVPSDRGGYTF
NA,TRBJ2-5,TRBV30,CAWSVQELETQYF
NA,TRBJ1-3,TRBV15,CATSGLTGAGNTIYF
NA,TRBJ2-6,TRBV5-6,CASSFTGAQANVLTF
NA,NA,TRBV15,CATSKPGRGTSPYEQYF
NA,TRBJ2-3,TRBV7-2,CASSNGLAGSTDTQYF
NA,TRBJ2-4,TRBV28,CASQRRSGIQYF
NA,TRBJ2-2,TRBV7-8,CASSFGRRENTGELFF
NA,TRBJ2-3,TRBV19,CASSPGLFITDTQYF
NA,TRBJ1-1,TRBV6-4,CASSQDSLYTEAFF
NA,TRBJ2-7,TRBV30,CAWRKRGLSYEQYF
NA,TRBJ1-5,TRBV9,CASSVVTGEYYQPQHF
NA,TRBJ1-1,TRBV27,CATVPWGGSGNTEAFF
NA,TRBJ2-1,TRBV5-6,CASSLDRYNEQFF
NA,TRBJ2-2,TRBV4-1,CASSQVPGQGSGELFF
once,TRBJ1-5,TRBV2,CASGPISGQPQHF
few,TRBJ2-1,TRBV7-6,CASSLASYNEQFF
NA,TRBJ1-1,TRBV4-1,CASRGDWETNTEAFF
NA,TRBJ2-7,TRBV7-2,CASRPGLAAGGEQYF
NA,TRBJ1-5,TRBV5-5,CASSFTGNQPQHF
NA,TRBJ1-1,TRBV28,CASSFSTGRTEAFF
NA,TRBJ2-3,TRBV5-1,CASSEDRGADTQYF
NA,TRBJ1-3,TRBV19,CASKGQGADTIYF
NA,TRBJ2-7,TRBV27,CASSFGNRGKNEQYF
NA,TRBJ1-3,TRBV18,CASSPAGNTIYF
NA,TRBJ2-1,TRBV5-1,CASSLGGKGTYNEQFF
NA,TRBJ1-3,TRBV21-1,CASSKESGRGNGNTIYF
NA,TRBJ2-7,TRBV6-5,CASSYLDMRLSYEQYF
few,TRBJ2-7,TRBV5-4,CASSLGQGDAYEQYF
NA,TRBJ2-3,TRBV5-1,CASSLAGSTGTDTQYF
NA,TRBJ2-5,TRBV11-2,CASSQGGTFREAQYF
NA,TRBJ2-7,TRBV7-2,CASSRPDREIYEQYF
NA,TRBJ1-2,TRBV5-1,CASSLYPQGDYGYTF
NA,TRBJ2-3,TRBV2,CASSLQGSTDTQYF
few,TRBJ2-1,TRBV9,CASSPGTSGPEEQFF